These T cell receptor beta chains were read from a single sample in a study of blood T cell repertoires in COVID-19. The assay was immunoSEQ multiplex PCR, and TCRdb's table has in-frame clones only and misses some. The table records about 70,000 clones, more than 80% of them present only once. The specimen sequenced was peripheral blood. Every receptor here comes from an elderly woman with active or convalescent COVID-19. Both conserved end residues are part of each CDR3. A D gene is named only where the DNA matches it firmly. Clone size is given for some rows only: seen once, a few or many times, or a class if the clone is expanded.

D gene	J gene	V gene	clone size	CDR3 protein	CDR3 DNA
-	TRBJ2-7	TRBV11-2	-	CASSPTNTQGEQYF	TGTGCCAGCAGCCCCACCAATACCCAGGGAGAGCAGTACTTC
TRBD1	TRBJ1-2	TRBV25-1	few	CASSEYLQGPPYYGYTF	TGTGCCAGCAGTGAATATTTACAGGGGCCTCCCTACTATGGCTACACCTTC
-	TRBJ1-2	TRBV30	-	CAWSVLHDYGYTF	TGTGCCTGGAGTGTACTGCACGACTATGGCTACACCTTC
TRBD1	TRBJ1-2	TRBV27	-	CASSYIGTGGKGYTF	TGTGCCAGCAGTTACATCGGGACAGGGGGCAAGGGCTACACCTTC
TRBD2	TRBJ2-7	TRBV7-6	-	CASSLETWGGLYEQYF	TGTGCCAGCAGCTTAGAGACCTGGGGGGGACTTTACGAGCAGTACTTC
-	TRBJ1-5	TRBV19	-	CASGAGAGFNQPQHF	TGTGCCAGTGGCGCAGGGGCAGGGTTTAATCAGCCCCAGCATTTT
-	TRBJ1-5	TRBV7-2	-	CASSLGPGPGELGLQPQHF	TGTGCCAGCAGCTTAGGACCAGGTCCGGGAGAGCTTGGCCTTCAGCCCCAGCATTTT
TRBD1	TRBJ1-5	TRBV29-1	once	CSVVAGTGNQPQHF	TGCAGCGTTGTAGCGGGGACAGGGAATCAGCCCCAGCATTTT
-	TRBJ2-5	TRBV29-1	-	CSVEGGDGRLKTQYF	TGCAGCGTTGAAGGGGGGGACGGGCGGTTGAAGACCCAGTACTTC
-	TRBJ2-1	TRBV15	-	CATSAPGGNEQFF	TGTGCCACCAGCGCCCCAGGGGGGAATGAGCAGTTCTTC
-	TRBJ1-6	TRBV5-6	large	CASSSFRYNSPLHF	TGTGCCAGCAGCTCCTTCCGGTATAATTCACCCCTCCACTTT
TRBD1	TRBJ2-5	TRBV5-6	-	CASSFRQGRETQYF	TGTGCCAGCAGCTTTAGACAGGGGCGGGAGACCCAGTACTTC
-	TRBJ1-3	TRBV7-9	-	CASSLDLSGTIYF	TGTGCCAGCAGCTTAGATTTGTCGGGCACCATATATTTT
-	TRBJ2-3	TRBV15	-	CATSRDRATDTQYF	TGTGCCACCAGCAGAGATCGAGCGACAGATACGCAGTATTTT
-	TRBJ2-2	TRBV5-1	-	CASSAQVTGELFF	TGCGCCAGCAGCGCTCAGGTCACCGGGGAGCTGTTTTTT
-	TRBJ1-3	TRBV20-1	once	CGGSSGNTIYF	TGCGGAGGAAGCTCTGGAAACACCATATATTTT
-	TRBJ1-2	TRBV18	once	CASSPGQGGGYTF	TGTGCCAGCTCACCCGGGCAGGGCGGTGGCTACACCTTC
TRBD1	TRBJ1-4	TRBV5-1	-	CASIPNRDRGRELFF	TGCGCCAGCATCCCGAACCGGGACAGGGGGCGGGAACTGTTTTTT
-	TRBJ1-5	TRBV7-2	once	CASSLGPSQPQHF	TGTGCCAGCAGCTTAGGGCCTTCACAGCCCCAGCATTTT
TRBD1	TRBJ2-5	TRBV19	once	CASSGDRGRLVETQYF	TGTGCCAGTAGTGGTGACAGGGGGCGGTTGGTTGAGACCCAGTACTTC
-	TRBJ1-5	TRBV19	-	CASSIVPGLYQPQHF	TGTGCCAGTAGTATAGTACCAGGGCTCTATCAGCCCCAGCATTTT
-	TRBJ1-6	TRBV28	-	CASSLRGNSPLHF	TGTGCCAGCAGTTTAAGAGGAAATTCACCCCTCCACTTT
-	TRBJ1-1	TRBV7-2	-	CASSFVNLLNTEAFF	TGTGCCAGCAGCTTTGTCAACTTGTTGAACACTGAAGCTTTCTTT
-	TRBJ2-7	TRBV27	-	CASSLGGQLDYEQYF	TGTGCCAGCAGTTTAGGCGGACAGTTAGACTACGAGCAGTACTTC
-	TRBJ2-1	TRBV2	-	CASSEIRSDEQFF	TGTGCCAGCAGTGAAATTAGGAGTGATGAGCAGTTCTTC
-	TRBJ1-2	TRBV4-2	-	CASRPALGAGVNYGYTF	TGTGCCAGCAGACCTGCATTGGGGGCGGGTGTTAACTATGGCTACACCTTC
-	TRBJ1-1	TRBV12-3/TRBV12-4	few	CASSSAVHEAFF	TGTGCCAGCAGTTCCGCGGTGCATGAAGCTTTCTTT
-	TRBJ1-2	TRBV12-3/TRBV12-4	-	CASSFRDKYGYTF	TGTGCCAGCAGTTTTCGGGACAAATATGGCTACACCTTC
TRBD1	TRBJ2-5	TRBV7-2	-	CASSPGTVQETQYF	TGTGCCAGCAGCCCAGGGACAGTTCAAGAGACCCAGTACTTC
-	TRBJ2-1	TRBV3-1/TRBV3-2	-	CASSQDSVGRGEQFF	TGTGCCAGCAGCCAAGATAGCGTTGGTCGCGGTGAGCAGTTCTTC
TRBD2	TRBJ2-1	TRBV6-2/TRBV6-3	-	CASSYGLLAGVNEQFF	TGTGCCAGCAGTTACGGGTTACTAGCGGGAGTCAATGAGCAGTTCTTC
-	TRBJ2-1	TRBV4-3	-	CASSQTRDKKEQFF	TGCGCCAGCAGCCAAACCCGGGACAAGAAGGAGCAGTTCTTC
-	TRBJ2-6	TRBV5-1	-	CASREGFAGANVLTF	TGCGCCAGCAGGGAGGGGTTTGCTGGGGCCAACGTCCTGACTTTC
-	TRBJ1-2	TRBV24-1	once	CATSDPTANYGYTF	TGTGCCACCAGTGATCCGACAGCTAACTATGGCTACACCTTC
-	TRBJ2-3	TRBV6-4	few	CASSDEVADTQYF	TGTGCCAGCAGTGACGAGGTGGCAGATACGCAGTATTTT
-	TRBJ2-3	TRBV4-3	-	CASSQDHGAGRGADTQYF	TGCGCCAGCAGCCAAGATCATGGGGCCGGAAGGGGTGCAGATACGCAGTATTTT
-	TRBJ1-5	TRBV19	-	CASSSQGTSNQPQHF	TGTGCCAGTAGTTCACAGGGAACGAGCAATCAGCCCCAGCATTTT
-	TRBJ1-2	TRBV6-5	-	CASSYSIRANYGYTF	TGTGCCAGCAGTTACTCGATCAGGGCTAACTATGGCTACACCTTC
-	TRBJ2-7	TRBV6-5	-	CASSFYRYPPYEQYF	TGTGCCAGCAGTTTTTACAGATACCCACCCTACGAGCAGTACTTC
TRBD2	TRBJ2-2	TRBV24-1	-	CATSGGTSGSTGELFF	TGTGCCACCAGTGGTGGGACTAGCGGGAGCACCGGGGAGCTGTTTTTT
TRBD1	TRBJ1-2	TRBV5-4	few	CASSPTGNGYTF	TGTGCCAGCAGTCCGACAGGGAATGGCTACACCTTC
-	TRBJ2-7	TRBV6-1	few	CASSEEAAGITYEQYF	TGTGCCAGCAGTGAAGAAGCAGCCGGGATCACCTACGAGCAGTACTTC